A selection of T cell receptor beta chains follows, all from one sample in a study of cytomegalovirus exposure and HLA in healthy donors. Clones were sequenced by immunoSEQ multiplex PCR, and TCRdb holds only the in-frame ones, with some missing. Among 70,000 to 90,000 clones listed, approximately 80% were seen once. The sequenced material came from PBMCs. Receptor source: a man between 65 and 85 years old in good health and CMV-seropositive. Each CDR3 is given with its conserved first and last residue. A D gene is named only where the DNA matches it firmly. Some rows mark clone size as missing; the rest say once, few, many or name a class of expanded clone.

v_call	d_call	j_call	clone_size	cdr3_aa
TRBV2	TRBD1	TRBJ1-4	.	CASRAGTGLNEKLFF
TRBV5-1	TRBD1	TRBJ2-1	.	CASSRRQGREQFF
TRBV6-6	TRBD2	TRBJ2-7	once	CASSPSGVSYEQYF
TRBV14	TRBD2	TRBJ2-3	.	CASSQDREAADTQYF
TRBV18	TRBD2	TRBJ2-5	.	CASSPQGEGETQYF
TRBV6-5	TRBD1	TRBJ2-7	.	CASSYSAWDRGYEQYF
TRBV6-5	TRBD2	TRBJ2-7	.	CASRGGFSYEQYF
TRBV5-1	TRBD2	TRBJ2-7	.	CASSLSSGKSYEQYF
TRBV10-3	.	TRBJ2-5	.	CAISESGGGTQYF
TRBV6-6	TRBD1	TRBJ1-5	.	CASSTDRSGNQPQHF
TRBV5-1	TRBD2	TRBJ2-1	.	CASSSRLAGYNEQFF
TRBV7-6	.	TRBJ1-1	.	CASSLGEGLNTEAFF
TRBV7-9	TRBD1	TRBJ1-4	.	CASSLGTGGENEKLFF
TRBV19	.	TRBJ1-2	.	CASRWDSPAGGYTF
TRBV14	TRBD1	TRBJ2-7	.	CASSQTGQGAYEQYF
TRBV14	.	TRBJ2-5	.	CASSQGTQETQYF
TRBV30	.	TRBJ2-1	once	CAWSPGFTYNEQFF
TRBV23-1	.	TRBJ1-5	.	CASSQSVGEDQPQHF
TRBV30	TRBD2	TRBJ2-5	once	CAWSAGTSAGETQYF
TRBV30	TRBD1	TRBJ2-7	.	CAWSSSTGAYEQYF
TRBV5-1	.	TRBJ2-7	.	CASSSGGLVYEQYF
TRBV4-3	.	TRBJ1-2	once	CASSQDLGEDAGYTF
TRBV5-1	TRBD1	TRBJ2-2	.	CASSLAFGTGNTGELFF
TRBV2	.	TRBJ2-2	.	CASSEEHNTGELFF
TRBV30	TRBD2	TRBJ2-1	.	CAWSGASGRSEQFF
TRBV11-1	TRBD2	TRBJ2-3	.	CASSLLAGPDTQYF